This T cell receptor beta chain was captured in a study of Graves' ophthalmopathy and Graves' hyperthyroidism. Broader study findings: Detected in blood as well were most expanded thyroid clonotypes with frequency above 0.001.

V was pared by 0 bases and J by 7 bases, with 8 bases of the junction left unmatched. CDR3 length: 16 residues. Germline values: CDR1 SGHRS, CDR2 YFSETQ. Presentation of ophthalmopathy in the donors involved moderate-to-severe activity, CAS ≥3, NOSPECS ≥4 and a duration under 3 months. This clonotype was picked up many times. Its antigen is undetermined. Amplification of the TCR beta CDR3 regions used RNA transcripts (as template). Following a first-round RT-PCR that used HTBI primers, a second-round multiplex PCR was carried out. One entry per CDR3 protein, called by TCRdb with MiXCR from the multiplex PCR reads. The data contain 52,000 or so distinct CDR3 sequences, 45% to 55% of them singletons.

The clonotype comes from an adult woman with Graves' ophthalmopathy. The chain links TRBV5-1 to TRBJ2-2; the match to TRBD1 covers 8 bases. What was sequenced was peripheral blood. CDR3 in amino acids: CASSLGPRTGYGELFF. In nucleotides, the CDR3 is TGCGCCAGCAGCTTGGGGCCGCGGACAGGGTACGGGGAGCTGTTTTTT.